This T cell receptor (beta chain) originates from a study of blood T cell repertoires in COVID-19. In the study overall: The United States, Italy and Spain supplied acute and convalescent COVID-19 samples. T cells, B-cell-depleted T cells, or PBMCs provided the cDNA or gDNA that served as material.

Original processing methods: The assay estimated nucleated cells by amplifying reference gene primers. Repertoires were generated with immunoSEQ multiplex PCR, while TCRdb's copy carries only in-frame clones and drops some. V and J calls and clone size are copied from that table; D and trimming were computed from the DNA. The sample records under 200,000 clones, roughly 80% being singletons. CDR1 GTSNPN and CDR2 SVGIG come from the germline V gene (reference sequence). There are 13 residues in the CDR3. The ends were cut back, 3 bases at V and 6 bases at J, with 14 bases in the middle. This clone was recorded once.

This clonotype was sampled from a woman aged 55-70 years who had recovered from COVID-19. The rearrangement joins TRBV30 to TRBJ1-2, with D possibly TRBD1 on 5 matching bases. Material: PBMCs or T cells enriched from blood (not recorded which). Here the CDR3 reads CAWRSGESNGYTF. For the CDR3, the DNA is TGTGCCTGGAGATCGGGGGAAAGCAATGGCTACACCTTC.